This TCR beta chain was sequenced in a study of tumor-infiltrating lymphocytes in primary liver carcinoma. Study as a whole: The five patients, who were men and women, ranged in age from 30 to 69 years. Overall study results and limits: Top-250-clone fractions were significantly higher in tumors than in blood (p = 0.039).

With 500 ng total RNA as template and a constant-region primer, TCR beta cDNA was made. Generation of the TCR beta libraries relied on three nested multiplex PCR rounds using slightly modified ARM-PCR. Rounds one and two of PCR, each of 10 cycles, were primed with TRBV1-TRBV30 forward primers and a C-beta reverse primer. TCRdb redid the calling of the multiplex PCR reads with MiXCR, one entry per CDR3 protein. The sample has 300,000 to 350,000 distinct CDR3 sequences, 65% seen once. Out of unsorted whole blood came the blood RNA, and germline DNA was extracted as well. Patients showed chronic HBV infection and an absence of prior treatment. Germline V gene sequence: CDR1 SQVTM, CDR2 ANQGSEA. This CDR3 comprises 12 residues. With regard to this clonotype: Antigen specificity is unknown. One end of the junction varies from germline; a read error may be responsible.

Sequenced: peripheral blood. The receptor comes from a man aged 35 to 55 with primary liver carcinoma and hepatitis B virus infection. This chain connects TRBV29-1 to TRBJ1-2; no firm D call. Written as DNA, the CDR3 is TGTAGCGTTGAAGTAGCTAGTCGGTGCTACACCTTC. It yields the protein CSVEVASRCYTF.